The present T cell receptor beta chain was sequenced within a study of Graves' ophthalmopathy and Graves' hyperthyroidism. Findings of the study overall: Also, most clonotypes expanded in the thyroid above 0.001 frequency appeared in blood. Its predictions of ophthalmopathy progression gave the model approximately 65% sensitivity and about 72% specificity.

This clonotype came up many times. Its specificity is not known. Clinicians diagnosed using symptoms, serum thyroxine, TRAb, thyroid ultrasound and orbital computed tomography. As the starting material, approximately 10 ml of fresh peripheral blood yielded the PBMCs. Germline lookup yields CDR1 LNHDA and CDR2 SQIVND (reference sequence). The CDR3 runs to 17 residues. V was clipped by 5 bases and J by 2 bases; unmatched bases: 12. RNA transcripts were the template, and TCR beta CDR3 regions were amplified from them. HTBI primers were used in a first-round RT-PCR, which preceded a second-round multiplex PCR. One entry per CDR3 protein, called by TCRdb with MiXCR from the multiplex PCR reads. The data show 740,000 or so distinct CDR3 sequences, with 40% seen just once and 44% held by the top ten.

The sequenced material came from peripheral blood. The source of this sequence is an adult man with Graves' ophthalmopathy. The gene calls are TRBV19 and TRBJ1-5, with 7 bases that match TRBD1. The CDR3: CASSSSLRQGGNQPQHF. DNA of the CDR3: TGTGCCAGTAGTTCCTCGTTGCGACAGGGAGGCAATCAGCCCCAGCATTTT.